This TCR beta chain emerged from a study of T cell repertoires in cytomegalovirus infection. About the study: Public TCR beta signature analysis indicated the presence of both CMV infection and matching HLA type. General study results and limits: HLA-C-restricted CMV-specific TCR beta clonotypes were dominant in the ex vivo response. Carriers of CMV plus the relevant HLA were identified by cumulative public TCR beta family frequency.

Per the germline V gene, CDR1 is SNHLY and CDR2 is FYNNEI. This CDR3 contains 15 residues. V was pared by 6 bases and J by 2 bases, with 4 bases of the junction left unmatched. In its sample, this clonotype was seen a few times. Its specificity is not known. TCRdb fed the reads into MiXCR, producing one record per CDR3 protein. Of 200,000 or so distinct CDR3 sequences listed, approximately 28% were seen once; the top ten hold just over 30%. Sequencing input: PBMCs. The source is a human donor in good health (CMV status not recorded). Some clones in this sample may be carry-over from other donors' samples. The V and J genes are TRBV2 and TRBJ2-2; TRBD1 agrees at 9 bases. Here the CDR3 reads CASSRDRENTGELFF. As DNA, the CDR3 is TGTGCCAGCAGCCGGGACAGGGAAAACACCGGGGAGCTGTTTTTT.